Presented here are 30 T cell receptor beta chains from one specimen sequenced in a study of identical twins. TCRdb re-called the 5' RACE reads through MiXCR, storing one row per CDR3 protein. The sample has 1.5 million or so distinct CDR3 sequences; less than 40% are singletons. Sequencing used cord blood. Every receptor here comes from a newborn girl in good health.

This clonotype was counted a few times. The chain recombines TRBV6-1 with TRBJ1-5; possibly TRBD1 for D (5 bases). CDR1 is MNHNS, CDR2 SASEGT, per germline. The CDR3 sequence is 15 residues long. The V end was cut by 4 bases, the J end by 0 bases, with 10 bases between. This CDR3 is CASSAVTASNQPQHF. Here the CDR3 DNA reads TGTGCCAGCAGTGCCGTGACAGCTAGCAATCAGCCCCAGCATTTT.

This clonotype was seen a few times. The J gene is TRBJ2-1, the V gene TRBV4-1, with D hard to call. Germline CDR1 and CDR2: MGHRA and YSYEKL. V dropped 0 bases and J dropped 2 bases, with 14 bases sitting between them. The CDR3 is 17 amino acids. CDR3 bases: TGCGCCAGCAGCCAAGATGGAGTACGGGCCCCCTACAATGAGCAGTTCTTC. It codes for CASSQDGVRAPYNEQFF.

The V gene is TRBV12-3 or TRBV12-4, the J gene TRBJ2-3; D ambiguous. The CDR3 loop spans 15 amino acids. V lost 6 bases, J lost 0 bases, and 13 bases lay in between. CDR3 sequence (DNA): TGTGCCAGCAGAAAGTCAGGTCCTAGCACAGATACGCAGTATTTT. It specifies CASRKSGPSTDTQYF.

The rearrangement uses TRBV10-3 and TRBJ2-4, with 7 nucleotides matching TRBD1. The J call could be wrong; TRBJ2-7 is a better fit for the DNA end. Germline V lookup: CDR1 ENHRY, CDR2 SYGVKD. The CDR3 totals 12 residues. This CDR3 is CAIRDRAGEQYF. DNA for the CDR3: TGTGCCATCAGAGACAGGGCGGGCGAGCAGTACTTC.

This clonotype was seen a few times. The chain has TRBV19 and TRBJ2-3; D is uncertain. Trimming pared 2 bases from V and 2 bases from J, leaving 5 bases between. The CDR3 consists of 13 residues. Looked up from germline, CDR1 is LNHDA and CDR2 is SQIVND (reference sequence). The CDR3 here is CASSITATDTQYF. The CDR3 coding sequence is TGTGCCAGTAGTATAACAGCCACAGATACGCAGTATTTT.

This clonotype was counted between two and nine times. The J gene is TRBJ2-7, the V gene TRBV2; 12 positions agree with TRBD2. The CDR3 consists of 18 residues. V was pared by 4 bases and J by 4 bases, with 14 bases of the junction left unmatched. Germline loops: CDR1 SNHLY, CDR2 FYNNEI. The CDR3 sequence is CASSVVWSTSGRPYEQYF. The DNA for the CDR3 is TGTGCCAGCAGTGTAGTATGGTCGACTAGCGGGAGACCGTACGAGCAGTACTTC.

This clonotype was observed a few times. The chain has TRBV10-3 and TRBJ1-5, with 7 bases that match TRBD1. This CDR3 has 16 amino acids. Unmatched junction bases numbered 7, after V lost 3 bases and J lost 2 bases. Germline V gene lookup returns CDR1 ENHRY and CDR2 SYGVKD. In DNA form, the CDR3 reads TGTGCCATCAGTGAACGACAGGGACGGCGCAATCAGCCCCAGCATTTT. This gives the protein CAISERQGRRNQPQHF.

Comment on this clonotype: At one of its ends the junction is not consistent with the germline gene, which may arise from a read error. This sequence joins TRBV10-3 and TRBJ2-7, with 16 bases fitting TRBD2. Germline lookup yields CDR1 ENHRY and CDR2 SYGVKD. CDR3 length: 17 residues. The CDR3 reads CALSGGLAGGLGGEQYF. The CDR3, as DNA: TGTGCCCTCAGTGGGGGACTAGCGGGAGGGTTGGGAGGTGAGCAGTACTTC.

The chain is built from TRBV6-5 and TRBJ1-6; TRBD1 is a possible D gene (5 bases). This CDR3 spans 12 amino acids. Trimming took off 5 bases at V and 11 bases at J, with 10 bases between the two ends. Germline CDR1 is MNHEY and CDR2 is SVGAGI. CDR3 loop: CASSRRGPPLHF. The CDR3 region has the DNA TGTGCCAGCAGTCGGAGGGGTCCACCCCTCCACTTT.

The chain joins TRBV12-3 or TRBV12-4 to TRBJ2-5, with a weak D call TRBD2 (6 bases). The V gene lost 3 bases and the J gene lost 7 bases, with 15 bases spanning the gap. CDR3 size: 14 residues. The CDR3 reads CASSLATSGGTQYF. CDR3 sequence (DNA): TGTGCCAGCAGTTTGGCGACTAGTGGGGGGACCCAGTACTTC.

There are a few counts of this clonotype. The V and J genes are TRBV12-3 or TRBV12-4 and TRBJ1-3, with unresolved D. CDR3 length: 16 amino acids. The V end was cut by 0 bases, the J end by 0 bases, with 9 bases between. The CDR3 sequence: CASSLAVVPSGNTIYF. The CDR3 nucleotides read TGTGCCAGCAGTTTAGCGGTGGTCCCCTCTGGAAACACCATATATTTT.

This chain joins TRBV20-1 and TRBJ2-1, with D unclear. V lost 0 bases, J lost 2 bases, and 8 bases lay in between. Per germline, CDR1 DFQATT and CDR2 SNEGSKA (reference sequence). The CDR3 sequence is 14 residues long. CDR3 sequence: CSARDARAYNEQFF. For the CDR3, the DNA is TGCAGTGCTAGAGATGCTAGGGCCTACAATGAGCAGTTCTTC.

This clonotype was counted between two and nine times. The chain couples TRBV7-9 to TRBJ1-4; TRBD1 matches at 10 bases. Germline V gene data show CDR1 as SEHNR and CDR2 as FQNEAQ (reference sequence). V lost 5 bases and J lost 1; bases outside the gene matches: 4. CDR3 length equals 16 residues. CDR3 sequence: CASSPGDRGTNEKLFF. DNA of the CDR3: TGTGCCAGCAGCCCAGGGGACAGGGGAACTAATGAAAAACTGTTTTTT.

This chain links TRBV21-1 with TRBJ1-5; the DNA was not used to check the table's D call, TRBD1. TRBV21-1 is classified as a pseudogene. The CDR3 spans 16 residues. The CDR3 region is CASSKGRQDSNQPQHF. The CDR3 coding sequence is TGTGCCAGCAGCAAAGGTAGACAGGATAGCAATCAGCCCCAGCATTTT.

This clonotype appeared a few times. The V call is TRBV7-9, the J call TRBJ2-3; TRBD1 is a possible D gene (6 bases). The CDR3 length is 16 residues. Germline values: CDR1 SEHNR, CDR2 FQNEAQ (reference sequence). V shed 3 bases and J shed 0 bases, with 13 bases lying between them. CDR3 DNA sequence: TGTGCCAGCAGCTTTGGGCTAACAGGGAGCACAGATACGCAGTATTTT. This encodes CASSFGLTGSTDTQYF.

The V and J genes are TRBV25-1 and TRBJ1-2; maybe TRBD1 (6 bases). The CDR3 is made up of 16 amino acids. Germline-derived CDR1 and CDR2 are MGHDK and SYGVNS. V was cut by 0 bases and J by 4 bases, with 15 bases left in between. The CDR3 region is CASSEYQGQGGYGYTF. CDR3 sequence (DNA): TGTGCCAGCAGTGAATATCAGGGGCAGGGCGGCTATGGCTACACCTTC.

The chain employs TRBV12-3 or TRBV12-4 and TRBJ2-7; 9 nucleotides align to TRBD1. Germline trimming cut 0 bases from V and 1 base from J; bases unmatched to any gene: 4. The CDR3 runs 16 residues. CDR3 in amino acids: CASSLADRGASYEQYF. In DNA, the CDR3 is TGTGCCAGCAGTTTAGCGGACAGGGGAGCGTCCTACGAGCAGTACTTC.

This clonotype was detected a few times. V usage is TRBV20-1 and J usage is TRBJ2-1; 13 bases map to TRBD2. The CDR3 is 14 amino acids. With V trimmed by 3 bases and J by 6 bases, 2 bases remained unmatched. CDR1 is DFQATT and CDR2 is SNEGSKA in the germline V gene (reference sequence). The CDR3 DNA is TGCAGTGCTAGGGGACTAGCGGGGACCAATGAGCAGTTCTTC. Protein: CSARGLAGTNEQFF.

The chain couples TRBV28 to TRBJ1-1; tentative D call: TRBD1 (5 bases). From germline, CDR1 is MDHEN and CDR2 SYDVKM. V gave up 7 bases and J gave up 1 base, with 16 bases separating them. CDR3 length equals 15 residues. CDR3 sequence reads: CASNLLQGGNTEAFF. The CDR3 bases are TGTGCCAGCAACCTACTTCAGGGAGGGAACACTGAAGCTTTCTTT.

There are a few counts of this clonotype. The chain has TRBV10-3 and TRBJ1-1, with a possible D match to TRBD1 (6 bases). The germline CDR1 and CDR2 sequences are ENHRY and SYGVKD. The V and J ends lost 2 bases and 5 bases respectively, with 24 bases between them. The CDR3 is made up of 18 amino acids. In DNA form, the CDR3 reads TGTGCCATCAGTGAGCCCCGAGGGGGAGGGGAGGTAACAACTGAAGCTTTCTTT. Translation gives CAISEPRGGGEVTTEAFF.

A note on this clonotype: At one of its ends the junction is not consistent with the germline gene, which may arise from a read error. Here the CDR3 DNA reads TGCGCCAGCAACTTGGTAATGGACCCCTCCTACGAGCAGTACTTC. It specifies CASNLVMDPSYEQYF. The V call is TRBV5-1, the J call TRBJ2-7; D is unresolved. Germline CDR1 and CDR2: SGHRS and YFSETQ. CDR3 length: 15 residues.

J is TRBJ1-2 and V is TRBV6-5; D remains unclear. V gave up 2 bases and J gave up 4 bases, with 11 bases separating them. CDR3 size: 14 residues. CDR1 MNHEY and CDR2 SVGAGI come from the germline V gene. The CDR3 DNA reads TGTGCCAGCAGTTACCGGCCTTCTCCCTATGGCTACACCTTC. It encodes CASSYRPSPYGYTF.

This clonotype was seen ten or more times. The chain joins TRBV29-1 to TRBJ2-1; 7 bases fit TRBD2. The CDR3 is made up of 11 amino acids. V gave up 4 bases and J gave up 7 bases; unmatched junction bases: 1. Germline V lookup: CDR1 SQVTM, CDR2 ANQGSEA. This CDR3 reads CSVGGGNEQFF. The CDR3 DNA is TGCAGCGTTGGGGGGGGTAATGAGCAGTTCTTC.

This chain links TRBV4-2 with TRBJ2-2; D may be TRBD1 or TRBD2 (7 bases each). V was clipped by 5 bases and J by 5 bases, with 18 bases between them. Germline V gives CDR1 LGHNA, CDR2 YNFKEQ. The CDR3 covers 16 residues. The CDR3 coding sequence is TGTGCCAGCAGCAAGGGGGAGGGGGCGCTAACCGGGGAGCTGTTTTTT. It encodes CASSKGEGALTGELFF.

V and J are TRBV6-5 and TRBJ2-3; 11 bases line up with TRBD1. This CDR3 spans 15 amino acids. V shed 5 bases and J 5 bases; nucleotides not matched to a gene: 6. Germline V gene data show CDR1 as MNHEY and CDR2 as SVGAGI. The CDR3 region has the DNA TGTGCCAGCAGTCGGGACAGGGGGACTGGAGATACGCAGTATTTT. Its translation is CASSRDRGTGDTQYF.

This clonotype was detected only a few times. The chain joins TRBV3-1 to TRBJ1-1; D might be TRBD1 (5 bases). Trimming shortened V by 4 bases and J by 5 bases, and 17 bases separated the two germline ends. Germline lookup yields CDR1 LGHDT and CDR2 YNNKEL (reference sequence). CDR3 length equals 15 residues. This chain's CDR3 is CASSRLGQGHTEAFF. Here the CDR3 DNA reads TGTGCCAGCAGCCGGTTAGGGCAGGGCCATACTGAAGCTTTCTTT.

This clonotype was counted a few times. CDR3 region: CASSPRQYYNEQFF. The CDR3 DNA sequence: TGTGCCAGCAGCCCCCGACAGTACTACAATGAGCAGTTCTTC. The gene calls are TRBV5-6 and TRBJ2-1; TRBD1 might be the D (5 bases). V was cut by 4 bases and J by 3 bases, with 11 bases left in between. In germline, CDR1 is SGHDT, CDR2 YYEEEE. The length of the CDR3 is 14 residues.

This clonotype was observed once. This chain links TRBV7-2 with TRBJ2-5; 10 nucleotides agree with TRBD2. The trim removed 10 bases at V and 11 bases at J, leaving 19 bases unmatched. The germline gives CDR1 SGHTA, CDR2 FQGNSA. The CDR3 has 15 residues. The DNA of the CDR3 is TGTGCCACCTTAAGGACTAGCGGTTCCTACAATGAGCAGTACTTC. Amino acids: CATLRTSGSYNEQYF.

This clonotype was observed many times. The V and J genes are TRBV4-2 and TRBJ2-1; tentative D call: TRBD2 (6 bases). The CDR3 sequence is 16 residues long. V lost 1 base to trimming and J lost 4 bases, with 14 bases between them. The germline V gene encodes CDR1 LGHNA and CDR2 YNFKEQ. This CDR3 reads CASSQALADKYNEQFF. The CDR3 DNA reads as TGTGCCAGCAGCCAAGCACTAGCTGATAAATACAATGAGCAGTTCTTC.

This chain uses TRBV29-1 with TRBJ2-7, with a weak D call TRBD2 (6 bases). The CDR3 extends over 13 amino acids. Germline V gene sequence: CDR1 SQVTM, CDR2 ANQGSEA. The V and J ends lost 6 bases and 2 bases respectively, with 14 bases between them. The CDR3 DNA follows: TGCAGCGTGGACTACGGGACGGCCTACGAGCAGTACTTC. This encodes CSVDYGTAYEQYF.